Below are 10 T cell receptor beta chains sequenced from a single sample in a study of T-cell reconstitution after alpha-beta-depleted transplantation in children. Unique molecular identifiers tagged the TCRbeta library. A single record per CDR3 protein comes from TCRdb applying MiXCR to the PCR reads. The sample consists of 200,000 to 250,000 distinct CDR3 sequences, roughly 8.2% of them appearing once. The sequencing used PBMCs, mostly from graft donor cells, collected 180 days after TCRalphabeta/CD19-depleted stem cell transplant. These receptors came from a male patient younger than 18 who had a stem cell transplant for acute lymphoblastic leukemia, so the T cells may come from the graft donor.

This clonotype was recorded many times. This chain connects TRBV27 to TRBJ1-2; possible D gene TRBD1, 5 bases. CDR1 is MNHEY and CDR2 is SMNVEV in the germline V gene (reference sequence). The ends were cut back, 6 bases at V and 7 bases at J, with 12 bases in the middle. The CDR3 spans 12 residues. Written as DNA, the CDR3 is TGTGCCAGCAGCCCCCGGGGGTTTGGCTACACCTTC. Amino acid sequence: CASSPRGFGYTF.

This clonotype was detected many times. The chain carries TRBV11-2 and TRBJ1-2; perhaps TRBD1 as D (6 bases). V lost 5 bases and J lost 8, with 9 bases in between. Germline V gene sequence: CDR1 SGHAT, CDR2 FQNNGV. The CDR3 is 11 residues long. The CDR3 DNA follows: TGTGCCAGCAGCACAGGGAGAGGCTACACCTTC. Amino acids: CASSTGRGYTF. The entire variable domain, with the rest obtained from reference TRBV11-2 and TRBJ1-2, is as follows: EAGVAQSPRYKIIEKRQSVAFWCNPISGHATLYWYQQILGQGPKLLIQFQNNGVVDDSQLPKDRFSAERLKGVDSTLKIQPAKLEDSAVYLCASSTGRGYTFGSGTRLTVV.

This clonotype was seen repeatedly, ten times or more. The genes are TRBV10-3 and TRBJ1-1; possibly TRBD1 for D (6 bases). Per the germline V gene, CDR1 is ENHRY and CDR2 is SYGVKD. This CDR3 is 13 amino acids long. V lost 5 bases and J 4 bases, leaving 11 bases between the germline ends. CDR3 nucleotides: TGTGCCATCAGTCAACAGGGAGGCACTGAAGCTTTCTTT. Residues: CAISQQGGTEAFF.

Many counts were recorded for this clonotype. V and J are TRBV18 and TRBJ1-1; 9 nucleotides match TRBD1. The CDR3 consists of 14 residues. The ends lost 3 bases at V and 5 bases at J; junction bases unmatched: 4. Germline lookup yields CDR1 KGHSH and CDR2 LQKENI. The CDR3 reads CASSPGTGRTEAFF. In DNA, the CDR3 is TGTGCCAGCTCACCCGGGACAGGGAGGACTGAAGCTTTCTTT. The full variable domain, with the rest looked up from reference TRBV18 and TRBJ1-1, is NAGVMQNPRHLVRRRGQEARLRCSPMKGHSHVYWYRQLPEEGLKFMVYLQKENIIDESGMPKERFSAEFPKEGPSILRIQQVVRGDSAAYFCASSPGTGRTEAFFGQGTRLTVV.

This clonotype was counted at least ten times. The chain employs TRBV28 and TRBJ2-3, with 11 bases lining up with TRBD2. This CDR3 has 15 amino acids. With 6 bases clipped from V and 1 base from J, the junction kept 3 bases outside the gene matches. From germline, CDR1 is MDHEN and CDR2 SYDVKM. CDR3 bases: TGTGCCAGCAGAAAACTAGCGGGAGGCACAGATACGCAGTATTTT. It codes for CASRKLAGGTDTQYF.

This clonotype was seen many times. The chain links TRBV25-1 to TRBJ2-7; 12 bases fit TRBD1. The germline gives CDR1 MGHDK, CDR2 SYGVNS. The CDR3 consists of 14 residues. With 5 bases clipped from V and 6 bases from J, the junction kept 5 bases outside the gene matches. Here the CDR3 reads CASSFGTGGAEQYF. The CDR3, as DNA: TGTGCCAGCAGTTTTGGGACAGGGGGCGCCGAGCAGTACTTC.

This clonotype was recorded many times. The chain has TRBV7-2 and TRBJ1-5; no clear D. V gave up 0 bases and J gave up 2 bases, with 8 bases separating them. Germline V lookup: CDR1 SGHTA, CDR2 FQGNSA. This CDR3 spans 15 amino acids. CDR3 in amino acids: CASSLAYGGNQPQHF. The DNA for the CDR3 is TGTGCCAGCAGCTTAGCGTACGGGGGCAATCAGCCCCAGCATTTT.

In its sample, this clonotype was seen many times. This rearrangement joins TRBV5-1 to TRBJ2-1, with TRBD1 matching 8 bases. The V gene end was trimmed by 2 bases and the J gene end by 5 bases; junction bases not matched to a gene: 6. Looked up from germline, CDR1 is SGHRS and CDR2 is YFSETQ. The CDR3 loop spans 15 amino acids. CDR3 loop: CASSFLTGAHNEQFF. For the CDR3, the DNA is TGCGCCAGCAGCTTTTTGACAGGGGCCCACAATGAGCAGTTCTTC.

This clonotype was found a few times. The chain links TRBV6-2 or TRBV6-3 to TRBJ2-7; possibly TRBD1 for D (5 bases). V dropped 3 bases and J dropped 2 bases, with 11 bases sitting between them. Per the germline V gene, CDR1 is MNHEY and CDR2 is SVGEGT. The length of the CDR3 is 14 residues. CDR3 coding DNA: TGTGCCAGCAGTTATCCAGGGTTTACCTACGAGCAGTACTTC. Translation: CASSYPGFTYEQYF.

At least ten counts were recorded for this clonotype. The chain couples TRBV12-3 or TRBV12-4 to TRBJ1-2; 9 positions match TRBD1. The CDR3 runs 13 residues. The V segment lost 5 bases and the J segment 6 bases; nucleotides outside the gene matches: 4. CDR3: CASSRDRGNGYTF. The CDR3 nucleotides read TGTGCCAGCAGTAGAGACAGGGGGAATGGCTACACCTTC.